The T cell receptor beta chain described here comes from a study of regulatory T cells in long-lasting Graves disease (dated by TCRdb to 2020 to 2022). About the study as a whole: Antithyroid drugs had been taken for less than 3 months by newly diagnosed Graves' disease patients. Persistent Graves' disease patients were compared with newly diagnosed Graves' disease patients by peripheral blood TCR sequencing and RNA sequencing. The study was conducted in China and was registered as a clinical trial. A total of 33 samples were covered by TCR sequencing, comprising approximately 13 persistent and around 20 newly diagnosed Graves' disease patients. Overall results and qualifications from the work: Compared with newly diagnosed patients, persistent Graves' disease patients had lower TCR Shannon entropy and fewer highly expanded clones, which suggests clonal expansion. Patients with persistent disease shared more public clonotypes (around 2,500) than newly diagnosed patients did (about 970). As a limitation, the authors acknowledged that the small sample size may reduce accuracy. Sequencing and analysis were limited to the TCR beta chain. The study examined only peripheral blood because the primary lesion, thyroid tissue, could not be accessed. TRBV28, TRBJ1-2 and TRBJ2-5 were preferentially used in persistent disease, while TRBV20-1 and TRBJ2-1 were favored in newly diagnosed disease.

Taken with the paper, the label for time point translates to: newly diagnosed GD, antithyroid drugs for less than 3 months. For both TCR sequencing and RNA sequencing, RNA was extracted from PBMCs using TRIzol. Graves' disease was diagnosed according to American Thyroid Association guidelines. Patients were recruited from an endocrinology department in Xi'an, China. From each patient, approximately 9 milliliters of peripheral blood was collected into an EDTA anticoagulant tube. Ficoll Paque Plus density gradient separation was used to isolate PBMCs, and no further T cell sorting was performed. RNA quality was checked with an Agilent 2100 Bioanalyzer and agarose gel, and concentration with a NanoDrop 2000. To prepare the library, multiplex PCR was applied. Sequencing took place on an Illumina HiSeq 4000. CDR3 regions were amplified by Arm-PCR with iRepertoire HTBI primers to construct TCR beta libraries. Before sequencing, the PCR products went through gel purification. The authors' analysis ran thus. Gene usage analysis of CDR3 amino acid clonotypes relied on the approximately 62 TRBV and over 13 TRBJ segments identified across samples. Filtered high-quality paired reads were merged into contigs using COPE and FqMerger. BLAST was used to align contigs to IMGT TRBV, TRBD and TRBJ reference genes, with CDR3 defined following IMGT. Any clonotype with a frequency above 0.1% was counted as a highly expanded clone. Repertoire diversity was measured by Shannon entropy, and V-J evenness by the Gini coefficient. A clonotype was considered public if more than one individual shared it. Using fastp trimming at Q25 and MiXCR clonotype assembly, TCRdb reanalyzed the public sequencing data and kept in-frame beta chains. Each entry merges the rows of one CDR3 protein and shows their most common DNA and genes. What appears here as the V and J calls and clone size reflects TCRdb's work, not the paper's. This sample has approximately 480,000 distinct CDR3 sequences in its table, and about a sixth of those were observed once. The top ten clonotypes cover 9% to 15% of the sample.

This clonotype was seen at least ten times. The specificity of this receptor is unknown. Base quality data are lacking; no much larger clone is found one base away. The CDR3 has 15 amino acids, counting the end cysteine and phenylalanine. The only DNA kept is the CDR3, 45 bases in frame from the first base. The V end loses 4 bases and the J end loses 6 bases, and a stretch of 19 bases separates them. From the germline V gene, CDR1 is SGHRS and CDR2 is YFSETQ. These data also featured in a second study, about T cells in Graves' hyperthyroidism and ophthalmopathy. The second investigation adds: Stable Graves' hyperthyroidism was defined as the absence of progression to ophthalmopathy over 18 months of follow-up. The hyperthyroidism patients were between 18 and 65 years old and newly diagnosed, with a disease duration of less than 2 months. Any patient with an uncontrolled infection, another autoimmune disease, pregnancy or lactation was excluded. Diagnoses were based on clinical symptoms, serum thyroxine and TRAb, thyroid ultrasound and orbital computed tomography. The TCR CDR3 was subjected to a first round of RT-PCR using the HTBI primer set and the Qiagen OneStep RT-PCR kit. Most expanded thyroid clonotypes (frequency above 0.001) were also detected in blood, a finding suggesting that blood repertoires may reflect thyroid immune responses. A model built on a 13 V-J signature distinguished ophthalmopathy from stable hyperthyroidism, reaching around 88% sensitivity and around 82% specificity in cross-validation and 80%/75% in testing. In validation, the model predicted progression to ophthalmopathy a median of roughly 6.2 months before onset, with over 55% sensitivity and 72.22% specificity. A discovery cohort of roughly 96 patients, approximately 45 with Graves' ophthalmopathy and about 58 with stable Graves' hyperthyroidism, was used to find distinguishing TCR V-J signatures. Whether ophthalmopathy could be predicted prospectively was tested in an independent validation cohort made up of about 20 hyperthyroidism patients plus 17 patients who later progressed to ophthalmopathy. The roughly 91 discovery patients were randomly divided into training and test sets at a 7:3 ratio. In addition, the study compared T-cell repertoires in thyroid tissue and in blood from 6 or 7 Graves' hyperthyroidism patients. After blood sampling, hyperthyroidism patients were treated with methimazole at a starting dose of 30 mg daily, and ophthalmopathy patients were treated with high-dose intravenous methylprednisolone. Libraries were constructed in a second round of multiplex PCR, after which size selection and purification were carried out. Sequencing of the libraries was done on an Illumina HiSeq2000 using paired-end 100 bp reads. SOAPnuke was used to process the raw data, throwing out any read that contained adapters or uncalled bases, had a mean Phred below 15, or lacked an exact constant-primer or identifier match. COPE v1.2.5 was used to merge high-quality paired reads, and clonotypes were defined as unique nucleotide sequences. Clonotypes were aligned to IMGT TRBV, TRBD and TRBJ reference segments using MiTCR v1.1. Analysis was restricted to V-J combinations with a frequency above 0.0001, which covered 98% to 99.2% of repertoires. A TCS score was defined as the ratio of F50 (clonal expansion) to E x V (chaos), with BLOSUM62-based TCRdist applied between CDR3 peptides within each V-J. Welch's t-statistics and random forest reduced some 510 V-J features to some 14, which were used in a naive Bayes classifier (R e1071). Sample size was not statistically predetermined, and investigators were not blinded to group allocation. The paper reports TCR Vbeta CDR3 sequencing of approximately 140 peripheral blood samples: around 45 ophthalmopathy, around 80 hyperthyroidism and about 17 progressor patients.

The chain employs TRBV5-1 and TRBJ1-1, and possibly TRBD1, on 6 matching bases. The TCR was taken from a man aged 40-55 years with Graves disease. Donor details come from another sample of the same person, matched by shared clones. The sequencing here drew on peripheral blood mononuclear cells (PBMCs), taken at new diagnosis, from a patient treated with antithyroid drugs. The CDR3 region reads CASSARRSGGAEAFF. The DNA is as follows: TGCGCCAGCAGCGCAAGAAGATCGGGGGGCGCTGAAGCTTTCTTT.